Many counts were recorded for the clone carrying this TCR beta chain. The data were taken from a study of T-cell reconstitution after alpha-beta-depleted transplantation in children. A library of TCRbeta sequences, prepared with unique molecular identifiers, was generated. TCRdb re-derived calls from the PCR reads in MiXCR, one entry per CDR3 protein. Among over 200,000 distinct CDR3 sequences listed, around 9.5% were seen once. V lost 7 bases to trimming and J lost 6 bases; unmatched junction nucleotides: 9. The CDR3 spans 14 residues. The chain combines TRBV12-3 or TRBV12-4 with TRBJ2-3; TRBD1 matches at 8 bases. The sample was PBMCs from the stem cell graft donor, taken from the stem cell graft. The receptor comes from a human donor who donated a stem cell graft to a child with acute lymphoblastic leukemia. CDR3 DNA: TGTGCCAGCACCCCGACAGGGGCTAAGGATACGCAGTATTTT. Amino acids: CASTPTGAKDTQYF.